Shown below are 17 T cell receptor beta chains from a single sample sequenced in a study of human T cells and chemical hapten exposure. As for time point: patch test 1, 2 weeks after DPC sensitization. Treatment described: therapeutic diphenylcyclopropenone sensitization with weekly scalp DPC. TCRdb reprocessed the RACE reads with MiXCR, giving one entry per CDR3 protein. The data contain 150,000 to 200,000 distinct CDR3 sequences, about 14% of them singletons. Specimen: whole blood, collected in connection with sensitization to the hapten diphenylcyclopropenone (DPC). These receptors were collected from a woman aged 25 to 39 with alopecia areata. Some clones in this sample may be carry-over from other donors' samples.

This clonotype was observed a few times. The V gene is TRBV6-2 or TRBV6-3, the J gene TRBJ2-2; D call uncertain. Trimming took off 4 bases at V and 1 base at J, with 7 bases between the two ends. The CDR3 covers 14 residues. Germline V gene sequence: CDR1 MNHEY, CDR2 SVGEGT. CDR3: CASSLTRNTGELFF. CDR3 in DNA: TGTGCCAGCAGTTTAACCAGGAACACCGGGGAGCTGTTTTTT.

The chain joins TRBV30 to TRBJ1-5; D is perhaps TRBD1 (5 bases). Germline V gene lookup returns CDR1 GTSNPN and CDR2 SVGIG (reference sequence). V lost 7 bases to trimming and J lost 3 bases, with 13 bases between them. The CDR3 covers 13 residues. The CDR3 bases are TGTGCCTACAAGGGGCCGGTCAATCAGCCCCAGCATTTT. Its translation: CAYKGPVNQPQHF.

This clonotype was counted between two and nine times. This sequence joins TRBV7-2 and TRBJ1-3; D gene uncertain. Trimming shortened V by 1 base and J by 2 bases, and 12 bases separated the two germline ends. This CDR3 comprises 16 residues. Looked up from germline, CDR1 is SGHTA and CDR2 is FQGNSA. In nucleotides, the CDR3 is TGTGCCAGCAGCTTAGACTTCCCTGGCCCTGGAAACACCATATATTTT. Protein product: CASSLDFPGPGNTIYF. Full variable domain (remainder filled in from reference TRBV7-2 and TRBJ1-3): GAGVSQSPSNKVTEKGKDVELRCDPISGHTALYWYRQSLGQGLEFLIYFQGNSAPDKSGLPSDRFSAERTGGSVSTLTIQRTQQEDSAVYLCASSLDFPGPGNTIYFGEGSWLTVV.

The chain joins TRBV5-1 to TRBJ2-5; 11 nucleotides agree with TRBD2. V dropped 4 bases and J dropped 1; count of bases not matched to a gene: 6. This CDR3 is built from 16 residues. Germline V gives CDR1 SGHRS, CDR2 YFSETQ. The CDR3 region has the DNA TGCGCCAGCAGCCAACGACTAGCGGGACGCCAAGAGACCCAGTACTTC. Protein: CASSQRLAGRQETQYF.

This clonotype was counted many times. The V call is TRBV14, the J call TRBJ1-1; D is unresolved. From germline, CDR1 is SGHDN and CDR2 FVKESK. The CDR3 is made up of 16 amino acids. Trimming pared 2 bases from V and 2 bases from J, leaving 15 bases between. Here the CDR3 DNA reads TGTGCCAGCAGCCAAAACAACCACCCCATCAACACTGAAGCTTTCTTT. This translates into CASSQNNHPINTEAFF.

This clonotype was counted a few times. V and J are TRBV18 and TRBJ2-3; 7 bases are a match to TRBD2. Germline CDR1 reads KGHSH; CDR2 reads LQKENI. The CDR3 is 15 amino acids. J lost 4 bases, V lost 6 bases, and 10 bases had no gene match. In DNA form, the CDR3 reads TGTGCCAGCTCCGACTGGGGCGGGAGCGCAGATACGCAGTATTTT. Translation: CASSDWGGSADTQYF.

This clonotype was observed a handful of times. V gene TRBV9 combines with J gene TRBJ1-1; no definite D call. V dropped 7 bases and J dropped 5 bases, with 15 bases sitting between them. CDR3 length equals 13 residues. The germline V gene encodes CDR1 SGDLS and CDR2 YYNGEE. As DNA, the CDR3 is TGTGCCAGCGCCCTAGGAGAACAGACTGAAGCTTTCTTT. This translates into CASALGEQTEAFF.

The chain combines TRBV18 with TRBJ2-7; 10 bases fit TRBD2. V was pared by 3 bases and J by 5 bases, with 7 bases of the junction left unmatched. This CDR3 spans 15 amino acids. Germline V gene lookup returns CDR1 KGHSH and CDR2 LQKENI. The CDR3 nucleotides read TGTGCCAGCTCACCTACTAGCGGGATGGGCCACGAGCAGTACTTC. Translation: CASSPTSGMGHEQYF.

J is TRBJ2-1 and V is TRBV19; 14 bases align to TRBD2. CDR1 is LNHDA and CDR2 is SQIVND in the germline V gene (reference sequence). CDR3 length: 15 residues. V dropped 6 bases and J dropped 4; count of bases not matched to a gene: 2. The CDR3 here is CASSGLAGGYNEQFF. CDR3 in DNA: TGTGCCAGTAGCGGACTAGCGGGAGGTTACAATGAGCAGTTCTTC.

This clonotype occurred many times. The chain is built from TRBV7-6 and TRBJ2-2; 7 bases line up with TRBD1. CDR1 and CDR2 from the germline V gene are SGHVS and FNYEAQ. The CDR3 length is 17 residues. The V gene end was trimmed by 0 bases and the J gene end by 1 base; junction bases not matched to a gene: 5. DNA for the CDR3: TGTGCCAGCAGCTTAGCGGGACAGCGCTTGAACACCGGGGAGCTGTTTTTT. Amino acids: CASSLAGQRLNTGELFF.

This rearrangement joins TRBV20-1 to TRBJ2-3; D is perhaps TRBD1 (5 bases). The CDR3 extends over 14 amino acids. Germline CDR1 DFQATT, CDR2 SNEGSKA (reference sequence). V lost 5 bases, J lost 1 base, and 13 bases lay in between. The CDR3 spells CSAQAEGGTDTQYF. In nucleotides, the CDR3 is TGCAGTGCTCAAGCAGAAGGGGGCACAGATACGCAGTATTTT.

This chain connects TRBV10-3 to TRBJ2-5; D tentatively fits TRBD1 or TRBD2 (5 bases each). Germline V gene data show CDR1 as ENHRY and CDR2 as SYGVKD. V lost 2 bases and J lost 3, with 16 bases in between. The CDR3 has 16 amino acids. CDR3: CAISEPGTSGKETQYF. The CDR3 nucleotides are TGTGCCATCAGTGAGCCCGGGACGTCGGGTAAAGAGACCCAGTACTTC.

The chain is built from TRBV4-2 and TRBJ1-5; no definite D call. Looked up from germline, CDR1 is LGHNA and CDR2 is YNFKEQ. CDR3 length: 15 residues. V lost 4 bases, J lost 0 bases, and 10 bases lay in between. The CDR3 reads CASSPDGTSNQPQHF. The CDR3 nucleotides are TGTGCCAGCAGCCCTGACGGCACTAGCAATCAGCCCCAGCATTTT.

The V call is TRBV7-2, the J call TRBJ2-5; D unclear. Germline loops: CDR1 SGHTA, CDR2 FQGNSA. The V gene lost 1 base and the J gene lost 3 bases, with 6 bases spanning the gap. This CDR3 comprises 13 residues. CDR3 sequence reads: CASSLGTKETQYF. CDR3 sequence (DNA): TGTGCCAGCAGCTTAGGTACGAAAGAGACCCAGTACTTC. The full variable domain, rest sourced from reference TRBV7-2 and TRBJ2-5, is GAGVSQSPSNKVTEKGKDVELRCDPISGHTALYWYRQSLGQGLEFLIYFQGNSAPDKSGLPSDRFSAERTGGSVSTLTIQRTQQEDSAVYLCASSLGTKETQYFGPGTRLLVL.

There are a few counts of this clonotype. The genes are TRBV4-3 and TRBJ1-6, with a tentative D call TRBD1 (5 bases). The CDR3 has 15 amino acids. V was trimmed by 0 bases and J by 9 bases, leaving 12 bases between them. Germline lookup yields CDR1 LGHNA and CDR2 YSLEER. The CDR3 protein is CASSQDRGRTSPLHF. CDR3 bases: TGCGCCAGCAGCCAAGATCGGGGCAGAACTTCACCCCTCCACTTT.

This clonotype was detected only a few times. V gene TRBV19 combines with J gene TRBJ2-1; D might be TRBD2 (6 bases). The length of the CDR3 is 15 residues. Trimming left V 6 bases short and J 2 bases short, with 14 bases between. Germline CDR1 and CDR2: LNHDA and SQIVND (reference sequence). CDR3 bases: TGTGCCAGTAGCTACGGGACTCCAACCTACAATGAGCAGTTCTTC. Its protein is CASSYGTPTYNEQFF. Full variable domain (remainder filled in from reference TRBV19 and TRBJ2-1): DGGITQSPKYLFRKEGQNVTLSCEQNLNHDAMYWYRQDPGQGLRLIYYSQIVNDFQKGDIAEGYSVSREKKESFPLTVTSAQKNPTAFYLCASSYGTPTYNEQFFGPGTRLTVL.

A few counts support this clonotype. The chain links TRBV6-1 to TRBJ2-1; 7 positions match TRBD1. The germline V gene has CDR1 MNHNS and CDR2 SASEGT. V trimming: 5 bases; J trimming: 2 bases; junction bases outside the gene matches: 6. The CDR3 has 15 residues. The CDR3 bases are TGTGCCAGCAGTCTTGACAGGGTGACCTACAATGAGCAGTTCTTC. Translation gives CASSLDRVTYNEQFF.